One sample yielded the 9 T cell receptor beta chains listed below, sequenced in a study of T cell responses to AZD1222 COVID-19 vaccine. Data came from immunoSEQ multiplex PCR; TCRdb stores just in-frame clones and leaves some out. The repertoire holds about 81,000 clones, with 90% to 95% as singletons. Sequencing used peripheral blood, obtained 28 days after the second AZD1222 dose. The receptors come from an adult who received the AZD1222 COVID-19 vaccine.

The V and J genes are TRBV19 and TRBJ1-6; maybe TRBD1 (5 bases). Germline loops: CDR1 LNHDA, CDR2 SQIVND (reference sequence). The CDR3 covers 14 residues. The germline V and J ends were trimmed by 5 bases and 6 bases, with 11 bases remaining between them. For the CDR3, the DNA is TGTGCCAGTAGTGCGCAGGGTAGTAATTCACCCCTCCACTTT. This sequence encodes CASSAQGSNSPLHF. Full variable domain (missing parts from reference TRBV19 and TRBJ1-6): DGGITQSPKYLFRKEGQNVTLSCEQNLNHDAMYWYRQDPGQGLRLIYYSQIVNDFQKGDIAEGYSVSREKKESFPLTVTSAQKNPTAFYLCASSAQGSNSPLHFGNGTRLTVT.

The chain employs TRBV19 and TRBJ1-4; D is uncertain. V was trimmed by 7 bases and J by 8 bases, leaving 17 bases between them. The germline V gene encodes CDR1 LNHDA and CDR2 SQIVND (reference sequence). The CDR3 is made up of 14 amino acids. The chain's CDR3 is CASIRRPGGEKLFF. The CDR3, as DNA: TGTGCCAGTATCCGGCGACCGGGAGGAGAAAAACTGTTTTTT.

V usage is TRBV4-1 and J usage is TRBJ2-3; D is uncertain. The CDR3 runs 14 residues. Trimming took 3 bases from V and 2 from J, leaving 9 bases between them. Germline CDR1 MGHRA, CDR2 YSYEKL. The CDR3 region has the DNA TGCGCCAGCAGCCATTTTCGTACCACAGATACGCAGTATTTT. It codes for CASSHFRTTDTQYF.

V is TRBV3-1 (or the pseudogene TRBV3-2) and J is TRBJ2-5, with D possibly matching TRBD2 (5 bases). Germline CDR1 is LGHDT and CDR2 is YNNKEL (reference sequence). Trimming shortened V by 8 bases and J by 5 bases, and 15 bases separated the two germline ends. The CDR3 spans 13 residues. CDR3 region: CASGGLATETQYF. The CDR3 DNA reads TGTGCCAGCGGCGGGCTGGCCACGGAGACCCAGTACTTC.

The CDR3 nucleotides are TGTGCCAGCAGCTTTAGACTTCACCAAGAGACCCAGTACTTC. Its protein is CASSFRLHQETQYF. The rearrangement joins TRBV5-4 to TRBJ2-5; no firm D call. Trimming took 2 bases from V and 0 from J, leaving 8 bases between them. CDR3 length equals 14 residues. CDR1 is SGHNT, CDR2 YYREEE, per germline (reference sequence).

In its sample, this clone was seen once. The CDR3 DNA reads TGCAGCGTTGCTGGAACGTGGACAGGCTCCGGCTCGCCGGCCCAGTACTTC. Translating it yields CSVAGTWTGSGSPAQYF. The genes are TRBV29-1 and TRBJ2-5, with TRBD1 matching 7 bases. Germline V gives CDR1 SQVTM, CDR2 ANQGSEA. The CDR3 is 17 amino acids. J gave up 9 bases and V 4 bases, and 23 bases lay outside the gene matches. Full variable domain (rest looked up from reference TRBV29-1 and TRBJ2-5): SAVISQKPSRDICQRGTSLTIQCQVDSQVTMMFWYRQQPGQSLTLIATANQGSEATYESGFVIDKFPISRPNLTFSTLTVSNMSPEDSSIYLCSVAGTWTGSGSPAQYFGPGTRLLVL.

This sequence joins TRBV7-9 and TRBJ1-6; no firm D call. V was cut by 1 base and J by 16 bases, with 11 bases left in between. From germline, CDR1 is SEHNR and CDR2 FQNEAQ (reference sequence). The CDR3 has 12 residues. The CDR3 protein is CASSLVGRSLHF. The CDR3 DNA follows: TGTGCCAGCAGCTTAGTGGGCAGATCTCTCCACTTT.

The chain has TRBV14 and TRBJ1-1; weak D call: TRBD1 (5 bases). Germline CDR1 is SGHDN and CDR2 is FVKESK. Trimming pared 3 bases from V and 0 bases from J, leaving 5 bases between. This CDR3 is built from 13 residues. In nucleotides, the CDR3 is TGTGCCAGCAGCCAGACAGTGAACACTGAAGCTTTCTTT. It yields the protein CASSQTVNTEAFF.

The chain carries TRBV27 and TRBJ1-5; 7 bases align to TRBD1. The J segment lost 4 bases and the V segment lost 6 bases, leaving 6 bases of the junction unmatched. Per the germline V gene, CDR1 is MNHEY and CDR2 is SMNVEV (reference sequence). The CDR3 totals 14 residues. CDR3 sequence reads: CASREQGRNQPQHF. The CDR3 bases are TGTGCCAGCAGAGAACAGGGGAGAAATCAGCCCCAGCATTTT.